This T cell receptor (beta chain) was captured in a study of T cell clonality in common variable immunodeficiency. This clone occurred many times. The read ends 3 residues early relative to the CDR3; the germline J gene fills the gap. Libraries were prepared by immunoSEQ multiplex PCR; TCRdb keeps only in-frame clonotypes and omits some of them. This sample carries roughly 60,000 clones, none of them present only once. Looked up from germline, CDR1 is ENHRY and CDR2 is SYGVKD. V was pared by 6 bases and J by 1 base, with 10 bases between. This CDR3 region has 13 residues. Donors gave roughly 4.5 to 8 ml heparinized peripheral whole blood.

This TCR was sampled from a person between 18 and 75 years old in good health. Sequences were obtained from peripheral blood mononuclear cells. V usage is TRBV10-3 and J usage is TRBJ2-7; D is unclear. The part of the CDR3 DNA that was read is TGTGCCATCAGGGCAGGCAGATCCTACGAG. Translation: CAIRAGRSYE. The CDR3 reads in full as CAIRAGRSYEQYF.